This T cell receptor beta chain was recorded in a study of tumor-infiltrating lymphocytes in primary liver carcinoma. Study-level background: Surgical resection was the treatment these patients received for primary liver carcinoma. Aged between 30 and 69 years, the patients were men and women. Points from the study as a whole: A significantly higher top-250-clone fraction was recorded for tumors than for blood (p = 0.039). Tumor region pairs outstripped tumor-adjacent and tumor-blood pairs in overlap.

Trimming took off 4 bases at V and 6 bases at J, with 12 bases between the two ends. Germline lookup yields CDR1 SGHNT and CDR2 YYREEE (reference sequence). The CDR3 has 13 residues. A primer matching the constant region was used to make TCR beta cDNA from approximately 500 ng of total RNA. Three nested multiplex PCR rounds, a slightly modified ARM-PCR, produced the libraries for TCR beta. With TRBV1-TRBV30 forward primers and a C-beta reverse primer, the first two PCR rounds were run for approximately 10 cycles each. TCRdb used MiXCR to reprocess the multiplex PCR reads, holding one entry per CDR3 protein. This table has 150,000 to 200,000 distinct CDR3 sequences, 50% to 75% appearing once. Researchers drew blood RNA from unsorted whole blood and extracted germline DNA as well. Note on this clonotype: Its specificity is unknown.

This chain connects TRBV5-4 to TRBJ2-3, with D possibly matching TRBD1 (5 bases). This clonotype was sampled from a man in his forties with primary liver carcinoma and hepatitis B virus infection. Sequencing input: peripheral blood. CDR3: CASSPRGADTQYF. CDR3 nucleotides: TGTGCCAGCAGCCCAAGGGGTGCGGATACGCAGTATTTT.